What follows are 20 T cell receptor beta chains derived from one specimen sequenced in a study of blood T cell repertoires in COVID-19. Here immunoSEQ multiplex PCR was the method, and the copy in TCRdb shows in-frame clones only, minus some. The repertoire holds almost 250,000 clones, with about 84% as singletons. The specimen sequenced was peripheral blood. The receptors were gathered from a woman of 80 years or more with COVID-19, enrolled during active disease.

The rearrangement uses TRBV7-2 and TRBJ1-3; 11 nucleotides align to TRBD1. Germline CDR1 reads SGHTA; CDR2 reads FQGNSA. V shed 5 bases and J 4 bases; nucleotides not matched to a gene: 13. The CDR3 consists of 18 residues. In DNA form, the CDR3 reads TGTGCCAGCAGCCCAGGACAGGGGGCCCTCCCAGTCGGAAACACCATATATTTT. Residues: CASSPGQGALPVGNTIYF.

V gene TRBV5-1 combines with J gene TRBJ2-5, with TRBD2 identical over 13 bases. V dropped 4 bases and J dropped 5; count of bases not matched to a gene: 8. The germline V gene encodes CDR1 SGHRS and CDR2 YFSETQ. CDR3 size: 16 residues. CDR3 residues: CASSVATSGGQETQYF. The CDR3 nucleotides read TGCGCCAGCAGCGTTGCGACTAGCGGGGGGCAGGAGACCCAGTACTTC.

The chain uses TRBV11-2 and TRBJ2-5, with TRBD1 matching 9 bases. This CDR3 region has 16 residues. Germline CDR1 reads SGHAT; CDR2 reads FQNNGV. V lost 5 bases and J lost 2; bases outside the gene matches: 9. CDR3 nucleotide sequence: TGTGCCAGCAGCCGAACCGGGACAGGGTTGCAAGAGACCCAGTACTTC. It encodes CASSRTGTGLQETQYF.

CDR3 loop: CASSSRQGTETSNTEAFF. The CDR3 DNA reads TGTGCCAGCAGCTCACGACAGGGGACCGAAACGTCCAACACTGAAGCTTTCTTT. The chain uses TRBV7-9 and TRBJ1-1; TRBD1 aligns across 8 bases. Germline lookup yields CDR1 SEHNR and CDR2 FQNEAQ (reference sequence). Trimming at V came to 4 bases and at J to 2 bases, leaving 15 bases not matched to a gene. CDR3 length: 18 residues.

The rearrangement joins TRBV5-4 to TRBJ2-5; 11 bases map to TRBD2. V shed 4 bases and J 4 bases; nucleotides not matched to a gene: 12. The CDR3 runs to 17 residues. In germline, CDR1 is SGHNT, CDR2 YYREEE (reference sequence). DNA for the CDR3: TGTGCCAGCAGCCGAGGAGGTAGCGGGGGGGCCAGAGAGACCCAGTACTTC. This codes for CASSRGGSGGARETQYF.

CDR3 residues: CATSEPLAGGFETQYF. In DNA, the CDR3 is TGTGCCACCAGTGAGCCACTAGCGGGGGGTTTCGAGACCCAGTACTTC. This chain links TRBV24-1 with TRBJ2-5; TRBD2 agrees at 12 bases. Trimming took 4 bases from V and 5 from J; bases not matched to a gene: 7. There are 16 residues in the CDR3. The germline V gene has CDR1 KGHDR and CDR2 SFDVKD.

The chain recombines TRBV6-5 with TRBJ1-6; D call uncertain. The CDR3 runs to 15 residues. Trimming took off 3 bases at V and 7 bases at J, with 13 bases between the two ends. CDR1 and CDR2 (germline): MNHEY, SVGAGI. This CDR3 reads CASSYFQDGNSPLHF. The CDR3 DNA follows: TGTGCCAGCAGTTATTTCCAGGATGGAAATTCACCCCTCCACTTT.

The chain has TRBV7-8 and TRBJ1-4, with D uncertain. The germline CDR1 and CDR2 sequences are SGHVS and FQNEAQ. V was trimmed by 4 bases and J by 6 bases, leaving 6 bases between them. This CDR3 is 12 amino acids long. CDR3 nucleotide sequence: TGTGCCAGCAGCTATGTAGATGAAAAACTGTTTTTT. Its translation is CASSYVDEKLFF.

This clone was observed a handful of times. The rearrangement joins TRBV19 to TRBJ2-1; D uncertain. V lost 3 bases and J lost 7, with 4 bases in between. The CDR3 sequence is 11 residues long. Germline V gives CDR1 LNHDA, CDR2 SQIVND (reference sequence). The CDR3 spells CASSMRNEQFF. The DNA for the CDR3 is TGTGCCAGTAGTATGAGGAATGAGCAGTTCTTC. Filled out from reference TRBV19 and TRBJ2-1, the complete variable domain reads DGGITQSPKYLFRKEGQNVTLSCEQNLNHDAMYWYRQDPGQGLRLIYYSQIVNDFQKGDIAEGYSVSREKKESFPLTVTSAQKNPTAFYLCASSMRNEQFFGPGTRLTVL.

This clone was counted once. The chain couples TRBV6-6 to TRBJ1-6, with TRBD1 identical over 7 bases. The germline gives CDR1 MNHNY, CDR2 SVGAGI (reference sequence). J gave up 5 bases and V 5 bases, and 6 bases lay outside the gene matches. The CDR3 spans 15 residues. The CDR3 region has the DNA TGTGCCAGCAGTGGAGGGGGCGCCGATAATTCACCCCTCCACTTT. This gives the protein CASSGGGADNSPLHF.

A single count supports this clone. V and J are TRBV5-1 and TRBJ2-3; 12 bases align to TRBD2. Germline CDR1 is SGHRS and CDR2 is YFSETQ. This CDR3 spans 17 amino acids. The trim removed 4 bases at V and 7 bases at J, leaving 13 bases unmatched. The CDR3 region has the DNA TGCGCCAGCAGCCATCAACAGCCTAGCGGGGGGGCCAATACGCAGTATTTT. It codes for CASSHQQPSGGANTQYF.

The genes are TRBV19 and TRBJ1-3, with 7 bases aligning to TRBD1. Trimming at V came to 7 bases and at J to 5 bases, leaving 5 bases not matched to a gene. The CDR3 has 13 amino acids. Germline V gene data show CDR1 as LNHDA and CDR2 as SQIVND (reference sequence). This CDR3 is CASKQGQRNTIYF. Here the CDR3 DNA reads TGTGCCAGTAAACAGGGACAGAGAAACACCATATATTTT.

The chain is built from TRBV7-9 and TRBJ2-7; tentatively, D is TRBD1 (5 bases). The V gene's germline CDR1 is SEHNR and CDR2 FQNEAQ (reference sequence). Trimming shortened V by 4 bases and J by 6 bases, and 10 bases separated the two germline ends. The CDR3 consists of 12 residues. This CDR3 reads CASSSRQGEQYF. CDR3 coding DNA: TGTGCCAGCAGCTCGAGGCAGGGCGAGCAGTACTTC. The full variable domain, its missing parts supplied by reference TRBV7-9 and TRBJ2-7, is DTGVSQNPRHKITKRGQNVTFRCDPISEHNRLYWYRQTLGQGPEFLTYFQNEAQLEKSRLLSDRFSAERPKGSFSTLEIQRTEQGDSAMYLCASSSRQGEQYFGPGTRLTVT.

V is TRBV5-4 and J is TRBJ2-2; D is unresolved. Germline-derived CDR1 and CDR2 are SGHNT and YYREEE (reference sequence). The V end lost 0 bases, the J end lost 1 base, and 7 bases lay between the germline ends. This CDR3 spans 15 amino acids. The CDR3 is CASSLDRKNTGELFF. CDR3 DNA sequence: TGTGCCAGCAGCTTGGACAGAAAGAACACCGGGGAGCTGTTTTTT. Variable domain in full (rest from reference TRBV5-4 and TRBJ2-2): ETGVTQSPTHLIKTRGQQVTLRCSSQSGHNTVSWYQQALGQGPQFIFQYYREEENGRGNFPPRFSGLQFPNYSSELNVNALELDDSALYLCASSLDRKNTGELFFGEGSRLTVL.

The CDR3 sequence is CASSTRGGKTGELFF. CDR3 nucleotide sequence: TGTGCCAGCAGCACTAGAGGGGGAAAAACCGGGGAGCTGTTTTTT. The chain carries TRBV11-1 and TRBJ2-2; weak D call: TRBD1 (6 bases). The V end lost 5 bases, the J end lost 5 bases, and 15 bases lay between the germline ends. This CDR3 has 15 amino acids. CDR1 and CDR2 from the germline V gene are SGHAT and FQDESV (reference sequence).

The chain has TRBV6-5 and TRBJ1-4; D is ambiguous. Between the trimmed V and J ends, which lost 7 bases and 3 bases, there was a span of 9 bases. This CDR3 contains 13 residues. Germline V gene lookup returns CDR1 MNHEY and CDR2 SVGAGI. CDR3 sequence (DNA): TGTGCCAGCAATAACAGAGCTAATGAAAAACTGTTTTTT. Amino acids: CASNNRANEKLFF.

This rearrangement joins TRBV7-2 to TRBJ1-1; D is perhaps TRBD1 (5 bases). Germline V lookup: CDR1 SGHTA, CDR2 FQGNSA. This CDR3 spans 15 amino acids. The V end lost 5 bases, the J end lost 0 bases, and 13 bases lay between the germline ends. The CDR3 sequence is CASSPAGRMNTEAFF. CDR3 bases: TGTGCCAGCAGCCCGGCGGGACGGATGAACACTGAAGCTTTCTTT.

This clone has a handful of counts. The chain links TRBV4-3 to TRBJ1-2, with 8 bases identical to TRBD1. Germline CDR1 reads LGHNA; CDR2 reads YSLEER. CDR3 length equals 14 residues. Trimming took 5 bases from V and 2 from J; bases not matched to a gene: 4. The CDR3 here is CASSTDRANYGYTF. CDR3 nucleotides: TGCGCCAGCAGCACGGACAGGGCCAACTATGGCTACACCTTC.

This clone was observed a single time. This chain joins TRBV25-1 and TRBJ1-1; 7 bases agree with TRBD1. Germline CDR1 is MGHDK and CDR2 is SYGVNS. This CDR3 comprises 16 residues. Unmatched junction bases numbered 17, after V lost 7 bases and J lost 6 bases. CDR3 region: CASNSFGYRGLPEAFF. The CDR3 DNA is TGTGCCAGCAACAGCTTTGGCTACAGGGGACTCCCTGAAGCTTTCTTT.

The chain uses TRBV3-1 (or the pseudogene TRBV3-2) and TRBJ2-2; no reliable D call. The CDR3 loop spans 14 amino acids. CDR1 and CDR2 from the germline V gene are LGHDT and YNNKEL (reference sequence). Deletions cut 2 bases from V and 6 bases from J, with 10 bases between. The CDR3: CASSQPGPAGELFF. The CDR3 nucleotides are TGTGCCAGCAGCCAACCGGGTCCGGCCGGGGAGCTGTTTTTT.